Shown below are 22 T cell receptor beta chains from a single sample sequenced in a study of spatial heterogeneity in lung cancer (dated by TCRdb to between 2018 and 2021). The time point label here, explained by the study, means: sample taken at primary tumor resection. TCR sequencing used whole RNA extracted from tumor and nontumor lung tissue, or from cryopreserved PBMC samples, without cell sorting. Library construction relied on 5' RACE. TCRdb names NextSeq 500 as the instrument used. The public reads were quality trimmed at Q25 with fastp and then assembled into clones with MiXCR by TCRdb, keeping productive beta chains. Rows are combined by CDR3 protein, so each entry shows the most common genes and DNA. The sample contains under 100,000 distinct CDR3 sequences, around 8.6% of them found a single time. The ten largest account for less than 9% of the sample. The source was PBMCs, collected at surgery. These receptors came from a male donor with early-stage non-small cell lung cancer.

This clonotype was seen many times. The rearrangement joins TRBV7-2 to TRBJ1-1; possible D gene TRBD1, 5 bases. Germline V gives CDR1 SGHTA, CDR2 FQGNSA. The CDR3 has 14 amino acids. V shed 6 bases and J shed 2 bases, with 13 bases lying between them. CDR3 sequence reads: CASSLTAINTEAFF. As DNA, the CDR3 is TGTGCCAGCAGTCTGACAGCTATCAACACTGAAGCTTTCTTT.

There are a few counts of this clonotype. The chain combines TRBV20-1 with TRBJ1-1; 7 bases align to TRBD1. This CDR3 has 14 residues. Germline loops: CDR1 DFQATT, CDR2 SNEGSKA (reference sequence). V gave up 6 bases and J gave up 8 bases; unmatched junction bases: 15. In DNA form, the CDR3 reads TGCAGTGCCCCAGAGGCAGGGGGAAGAGGGGAAGCTTTCTTT. Translation: CSAPEAGGRGEAFF.

The V and J genes are TRBV28 and TRBJ1-5; D is perhaps TRBD1 (6 bases). V was trimmed by 11 bases and J by 4 bases, leaving 12 bases between them. CDR3 size: 12 residues. CDR1 is MDHEN and CDR2 is SYDVKM in the germline V gene. The DNA for the CDR3 is TGTGCCGGGGGCAGGCCAAATCAGCCCCAGCATTTT. It encodes CAGGRPNQPQHF.

The chain has TRBV5-5 and TRBJ2-1, with 11 bases identical to TRBD2. Losses at the gene ends were 1 base for V and 9 bases for J; bases not matched to a gene: 6. In germline, CDR1 is SGHKS, CDR2 YYEKEE (reference sequence). The CDR3 runs to 15 residues. Here the CDR3 reads CASSLTSGRGPEQFF. The CDR3 DNA follows: TGTGCCAGCAGCTTGACTAGCGGGAGAGGGCCTGAGCAGTTCTTC. The whole variable domain, filled in from reference TRBV5-5 and TRBJ2-1, reads DAGVTQSPTHLIKTRGQQVTLRCSPISGHKSVSWYQQVLGQGPQFIFQYYEKEERGRGNFPDRFSARQFPNYSSELNVNALLLGDSALYLCASSLTSGRGPEQFFGPGTRLTVL.

The genes are TRBV7-2 and TRBJ1-4; D is uncertain. The germline V gene has CDR1 SGHTA and CDR2 FQGNSA. Trimming took 0 bases from V and 6 from J, leaving 11 bases between them. The CDR3 runs 15 residues. This CDR3 reads CASSLASGRYEKLFF. DNA of the CDR3: TGTGCCAGCAGCTTAGCGTCAGGCCGATATGAAAAACTGTTTTTT.

This clonotype was seen ten or more times. CDR3 bases: TGTGCCAGCAGGCGAGAGACCCAGTACTTC. Translated, it gives CASRRETQYF. V is TRBV6-2 or TRBV6-3 and J is TRBJ2-5; D is ambiguous. V shed 6 bases and J shed 4 bases, with 3 bases lying between them. Germline V gene data show CDR1 as MNHEY and CDR2 as SVGEGT. The CDR3 length is 10 residues.

V and J are TRBV29-1 and TRBJ2-3; no reliable D call. Germline V gene data show CDR1 as SQVTM and CDR2 as ANQGSEA. V was clipped by 4 bases and J by 4 bases, with 3 bases between them. The CDR3 loop spans 10 amino acids. CDR3 nucleotide sequence: TGCAGCGTTGGGGCAGATACGCAGTATTTT. Translated: CSVGADTQYF.

This clonotype was seen ten or more times. This rearrangement joins TRBV29-1 to TRBJ2-7, with 7 bases matching TRBD2. The CDR3 has 13 amino acids. CDR1 and CDR2 (germline): SQVTM, ANQGSEA. V shed 7 bases, J shed 0 bases, and the junction held 6 bases outside the gene matches. In nucleotides, the CDR3 is TGCAGCGCTTGCCCGGGGGGCTCCTACGAGCAGTACTTC. Amino acid sequence: CSACPGGSYEQYF.

This clonotype was seen ten or more times. The rearrangement links TRBV2 to TRBJ1-5; D is unresolved. Looked up from germline, CDR1 is SNHLY and CDR2 is FYNNEI. The CDR3 runs 12 residues. V lost 4 bases, J lost 4 bases, and 5 bases lay in between. The CDR3 loop reads CASSVGNQPQHF. Written as DNA, the CDR3 is TGTGCCAGCAGTGTCGGTAATCAGCCCCAGCATTTT.

This clonotype was picked up many times. The chain carries TRBV28 and TRBJ2-4, with D possibly being TRBD2 (6 bases). This CDR3 has 14 amino acids. Deletions cut 3 bases from V and 7 bases from J, with 13 bases between. Germline V gene sequence: CDR1 MDHEN, CDR2 SYDVKM. The DNA of the CDR3 is TGTGCCAGCAGTTTGTTCGGAGGGAGGAACATTCAGTACTTC. Amino acids: CASSLFGGRNIQYF. Complete variable domain (other parts from reference TRBV28 and TRBJ2-4): DVKVTQSSRYLVKRTGEKVFLECVQDMDHENMFWYRQDPGLGLRLIYFSYDVKMKEKGDIPEGYSVSREKKERFSLILESASTNQTSMYLCASSLFGGRNIQYFGAGTRLSVL.

The gene calls are TRBV20-1 and TRBJ2-3; 8 positions agree with TRBD2. Germline loops: CDR1 DFQATT, CDR2 SNEGSKA (reference sequence). The CDR3 is made up of 14 amino acids. V shed 6 bases, J shed 2 bases, and the junction held 7 bases outside the gene matches. The CDR3 reads CSAEGSGTTDTQYF. The CDR3 coding sequence is TGCAGTGCGGAGGGTAGCGGGACCACAGATACGCAGTATTTT.

This clonotype was seen ten or more times. The chain has TRBV29-1 and TRBJ1-1; tentatively, D is TRBD1 (6 bases). V was pared by 4 bases and J by 4 bases, with 10 bases between. Germline lookup yields CDR1 SQVTM and CDR2 ANQGSEA. The CDR3 sequence is 12 residues long. The CDR3 bases are TGCAGCGTTGGGCCCAGGGGCACTGAAGCTTTCTTT. This encodes CSVGPRGTEAFF.

V usage is TRBV6-2 or TRBV6-3 and J usage is TRBJ1-1, with a weak D call TRBD1 (6 bases). Trimming took off 8 bases at V and 6 bases at J, with 10 bases between the two ends. The CDR3 sequence is 11 residues long. Germline V gives CDR1 MNHEY, CDR2 SVGEGT. The DNA for the CDR3 is TGTGCCAGCGAACAGGGCGCTGAAGCTTTCTTT. It is translated as CASEQGAEAFF.

This clonotype was recorded many times. The CDR3 region is CASRVAGKYSGEKLFF. Written as DNA, the CDR3 is TGTGCCAGCAGAGTGGCAGGGAAGTACAGTGGTGAAAAACTGTTTTTT. The J gene is TRBJ1-4, the V gene TRBV6-2 or TRBV6-3, with D perhaps matching TRBD1 (5 bases). Per the germline V gene, CDR1 is MNHEY and CDR2 is SVGEGT. The CDR3 is 16 amino acids. The V end lost 6 bases, the J end lost 7 bases, and 21 bases lay between the germline ends.

This chain joins TRBV28 and TRBJ2-6; D remains ambiguous. The CDR3 sequence is 16 residues long. The V gene lost 4 bases and the J gene lost 1 base, with 11 bases spanning the gap. In germline, CDR1 is MDHEN, CDR2 SYDVKM. CDR3: CASSSPRRSGANVLTF. The CDR3 nucleotides are TGTGCCAGCAGTTCCCCTAGGCGGTCTGGGGCCAACGTCCTGACTTTC.

This clonotype showed up just a few times. The gene calls are TRBV12-3 or TRBV12-4 and TRBJ1-4, with 7 positions matching TRBD1. The CDR3 loop spans 14 amino acids. The V gene end was trimmed by 6 bases and the J gene end by 5 bases; junction bases not matched to a gene: 6. The CDR3 protein is CASRRGTVNEKLFF. DNA of the CDR3: TGTGCCAGCAGGAGAGGGACAGTGAATGAAAAACTGTTTTTT.

This clonotype was counted at least ten times. The chain employs TRBV29-1 and TRBJ1-1, with a tentative D call TRBD1 (6 bases). Trimming pared 6 bases from V and 1 base from J, leaving 12 bases between. Germline CDR1 reads SQVTM; CDR2 reads ANQGSEA. The CDR3 is made up of 13 amino acids. CDR3 in amino acids: CSVTEQGNTEAFF. The CDR3 DNA sequence: TGCAGCGTGACCGAACAGGGGAACACTGAAGCTTTCTTT.

The sample holds a few counts of this clonotype. This rearrangement joins TRBV6-1 to TRBJ1-1, with D possibly matching TRBD1 (5 bases). V was cut by 5 bases and J by 1 base, with 14 bases left in between. CDR3 length: 15 residues. Germline V CDR1 and CDR2: MNHNS, SASEGT. This CDR3 is CASSPLGPENTEAFF. Written as DNA, the CDR3 is TGTGCCAGCAGTCCCCTGGGGCCGGAGAACACTGAAGCTTTCTTT.

At least ten counts were recorded for this clonotype. The genes are TRBV3-1 and TRBJ2-3; a possible D gene is TRBD2 (5 bases). CDR1 and CDR2 (germline): LGHDT, YNNKEL (reference sequence). CDR3 length: 14 residues. Trimming left V 4 bases short and J 2 bases short, with 10 bases between. CDR3 sequence (DNA): TGTGCCAGCAGCCGCGGAGGTGTCACAGATACGCAGTATTTT. It encodes CASSRGGVTDTQYF.

A few counts support this clonotype. The chain employs TRBV2 and TRBJ2-1; 11 nucleotides align to TRBD1. The CDR3 consists of 16 residues. Per the germline V gene, CDR1 is SNHLY and CDR2 is FYNNEI. V gave up 4 bases and J gave up 4 bases; unmatched junction bases: 6. CDR3 loop: CASSGPGQGAYNEQFF. CDR3 DNA: TGTGCCAGCAGTGGCCCCGGACAGGGGGCGTACAATGAGCAGTTCTTC.

This clonotype was detected many times. V usage is TRBV18 and J usage is TRBJ1-1; no firm D call. Germline-derived CDR1 and CDR2 are KGHSH and LQKENI. The ends were cut back, 3 bases at V and 3 bases at J, with 2 bases in the middle. The CDR3 runs to 11 residues. In DNA form, the CDR3 reads TGTGCCAGCTCACCGGACACTGAAGCTTTCTTT. This codes for CASSPDTEAFF.

A word on this clonotype: This sequence may be a read error, since a much larger clone differs from it by one base. The rearrangement uses TRBV19 and TRBJ1-5, with TRBD1 matching 11 bases. Germline-derived CDR1 and CDR2 are LNHDA and SQIVND (reference sequence). The CDR3 is 16 amino acids. In DNA form, the CDR3 reads TGTGCCAGTACTCTAGGACAGGGGGCCTTGAGTCAGCCCCAGCAATTT. It codes for CASTLGQGALSQPQQF.